Sequencing of this TCR beta chain was carried out in a study of metastatic and nonmetastatic thyroid tumors (TCRdb year 2020). About the investigation overall: The researchers compared repertoires between peripheral blood samples and tumor or nodule tissue samples from patients with malignant or benign thyroid disease.

Libraries were built with PCR. The instrument was an Illumina HiSeq 4000. The TCR beta-chain CDR3 region of each patient was profiled by high-throughput sequencing. For the original study's pipeline: Drawing on CDR3 differences between clinicopathological groups, the researchers built a classifier meant to tell apart patients with distant-metastatic papillary thyroid cancer. The Shannon index was used to assess repertoire diversity, and the Morisita-Horn index was used to assess tumor-blood repertoire similarity. TCRdb ran its own pipeline on the public reads, namely fastp trimming at Q25 and MiXCR clone calling, and kept in-frame beta chains. In this record, the V and J calls reflect TCRdb's handling and not the investigators' own analysis. Present in this sample are about 20,000 clones, approximately 15% of which were seen just once. In total, the top ten clones hold roughly 10% of the sample. CDR1 and CDR2 were assigned from the germline V gene (reference sequence) as LNHDA and SQIVND. Inclusive of the bounding cysteine and phenylalanine, the CDR3 is 13 residues long. The kept DNA is CDR3 alone, 39 bases in frame from the first base.

No treatment had been received by any patient before thyroid surgery. Using T-cell receptor beta sequencing, the study looked back at clinical samples from patients collected from the early 2010s to the late 2010s. Overall study outcomes, separate from this receptor: In both blood and tumor samples, malignant tumors were reported to have significantly higher TCR beta diversity than benign nodules.

This clone was observed at least ten times. Its antigen is currently not known. One end of the junction does not line up with germline, which may come from a read error. Sequences were obtained from tumor tissue. Recombination linked TRBV19 to TRBJ1-1; 6 matching bases give a weak D call of TRBD1. The sequence was obtained from a female donor with papillary thyroid cancer or a benign thyroid nodule (not recorded which). Some clones in this sample may be carry-over from other donors' samples. The nucleotide sequence reads as follows: TGTGCCAGTAGTGTTCAGGGGAACGCTGAAGCTTTCTTT. The resulting protein is CASSVQGNAEAFF.